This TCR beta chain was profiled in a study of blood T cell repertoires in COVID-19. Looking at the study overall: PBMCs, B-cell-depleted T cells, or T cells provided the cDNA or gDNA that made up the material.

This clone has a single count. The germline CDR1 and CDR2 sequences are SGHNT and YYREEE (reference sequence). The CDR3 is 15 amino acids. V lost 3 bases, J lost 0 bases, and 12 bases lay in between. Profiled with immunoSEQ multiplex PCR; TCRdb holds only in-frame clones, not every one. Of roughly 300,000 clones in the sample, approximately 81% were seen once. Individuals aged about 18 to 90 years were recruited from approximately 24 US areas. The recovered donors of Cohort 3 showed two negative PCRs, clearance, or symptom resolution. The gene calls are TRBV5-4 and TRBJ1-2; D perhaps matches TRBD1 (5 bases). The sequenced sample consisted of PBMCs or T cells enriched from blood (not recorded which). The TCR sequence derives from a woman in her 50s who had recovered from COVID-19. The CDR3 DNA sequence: TGTGCCAGCAGCTCCCCCGACAGAGCTAACTATGGCTACACCTTC. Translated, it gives CASSSPDRANYGYTF.